This TCR beta chain was identified in a study of T cell responses to AZD1222 COVID-19 vaccine (dated by TCRdb to about 2021). Notes on the research overall: TCR sequencing was performed for approximately 240 trial participants, of whom 200 to 220 were given two doses of AZD1222 and roughly 25 were given two doses of MenACWY control vaccine. Trial participants were enrolled into age subgroups of 18-55, 56-69 and 70-plus years, which contained approximately 150, 28 and 58 TCR-sequenced participants, respectively.

This clone appeared once. No cognate antigen has been identified for it. At one end, the junction sequence differs from germline, possibly due to a read error. The label giving this sample's time point can be read as: about 28 days (+/-7) after the second vaccine dose. AZD1222 recipients with second doses at about 4 weeks or about 12 weeks were pooled, because spike-specific TCR depth and breadth did not differ between schedules. Vaccinee samples came from UK trials COV001 and COV002, including a single-blind randomized controlled phase 2/3 trial of AZD1222 (ChAdOx1 nCoV-19) in healthy adults. Trial participant PBMC samples were collected at day 0 and day 28 after the second dose for TCRbeta chain sequencing. Summary of the overall study and its limitations: Participants were mostly white British, with more females than males. The authors suggested clonal diversity may have been underestimated. In the small 56-69-year group, the increase in depth fell short of significance, most likely because of low power. Epitopes outside the regions mutated in the B.1.351 and B.1.1.7 variants were reportedly recognized by nearly half of the unique spike-specific TCRs. Conclusions about previously exposed vaccinees are limited, since just 6 or 7 AZD1222 recipients were seropositive for SARS-CoV-2 at baseline. Because no samples from the day 14 peak response were available, repertoires could be characterized only after the peak T cell response. After two AZD1222 doses, spike-specific TCR breadth and depth were significantly higher than at day 0 and than in MenACWY recipients. The vaccine-associated CD4 TCRs covered the entire spike protein, and the dominant responses fell in regions 160-218 and 743-854.

The CDR3 regions of human TCRbeta chains were analyzed by immunosequencing. The source study handled its data this way. TCRs in the repertoires were matched against a reference library of SARS-CoV-2-specific TCRs that had been generated with the MIRA antigen-specificity platform. Breadth meant the fraction of unique TCRs that were SARS-CoV-2-associated, whereas depth meant the fraction of total T cells that were SARS-CoV-2-associated. Using the MIRA data, every spike-specific TCR was mapped to the spike region that the TCR reacted to and assigned to either a CD4 or a CD8 class. Log10-transformed breadth and depth values were compared by one-way ANOVA with Sidak's multiple comparisons tests. Sourced from immuneACCESS, this table was stored by TCRdb with only in-frame sequences that have V and J called. A share of the clones is absent; for the studies checked, an unresolved V gene accounts for under half, and the remainder has no known explanation. D and trimming come from the DNA, and the V and J calls and clone size come from that table. The sample table contains roughly 120,000 clones; only one count was recorded for 92% of them. More than 7% of the sample belongs to the ten largest clones.

CDR1 is given as MGHRA and CDR2 as YSYEKL, both from the germline V gene. The CDR3 holds 15 amino acids from the cysteine to the phenylalanine. Of the read, only the CDR3 DNA is kept; its 45 bases are in frame from base 1. The sample in question was peripheral blood, obtained 28 days after the second AZD1222 dose. The receptor comes from an adult who received the AZD1222 COVID-19 vaccine. In this chain, TRBV4-1 is recombined with TRBJ2-7; TRBD2 lines up with 11 middle nucleotides. For the CDR3, the sequence is CASSLLAGGSYELYF. The sequenced DNA is TGCGCCAGCAGCCTTCTAGCGGGAGGTTCCTACGAGCTGTACTTC.